These 24 T cell receptor beta chains share one sample of origin, sequenced in a study of neurological immune-mediated disorders. TCRdb ran MiXCR on the 5' RACE reads and lists one entry per CDR3 protein. Here the sample spans approximately 59,000 distinct CDR3 sequences, approximately 5.1% being singletons. Sequenced material: PBMCs. The receptors were sampled from a human donor with multiple sclerosis. The donor label of this sample is uncertain.

This clonotype was counted many times. This chain links TRBV12-3 or TRBV12-4 with TRBJ1-5, with D perhaps TRBD1 (6 bases). Trimming left V 6 bases short and J 5 bases short, with 8 bases between. The CDR3 is 12 amino acids. In DNA, the CDR3 is TGTGCCAGCAGATACAGGGATCAGCCCCAGCATTTT. It specifies CASRYRDQPQHF.

This clonotype was recorded at least ten times. The chain carries TRBV29-1 and TRBJ2-6; D gene uncertain. Germline CDR1 SQVTM, CDR2 ANQGSEA. The CDR3 is made up of 14 amino acids. Trimming took off 4 bases at V and 2 bases at J, with 9 bases between the two ends. The CDR3 spells CSVGSEAGANVLTF. CDR3 DNA: TGCAGCGTTGGAAGCGAAGCTGGGGCCAACGTCCTGACTTTC.

This clonotype came up many times. The rearrangement links TRBV6-5 to TRBJ1-2; a weak D match, TRBD1 (5 bases). Trimming stripped 6 bases from V and 8 bases from J, with 13 bases between. The length of the CDR3 is 12 residues. Germline CDR1 reads MNHEY; CDR2 reads SVGAGI. CDR3 DNA: TGTGCCAGCAGGACCGGGACTTTAGGCTACACCTTC. It yields the protein CASRTGTLGYTF.

This clonotype was detected many times. J is TRBJ2-5 and V is TRBV9, with D possibly being TRBD1 (6 bases). V lost 4 bases to trimming and J lost 5 bases, with 15 bases between them. The CDR3 is 14 residues long. The germline gives CDR1 SGDLS, CDR2 YYNGEE. The CDR3 loop reads CASSKQGMSETQYF. The CDR3 coding sequence is TGTGCCAGCAGCAAACAGGGTATGTCGGAGACCCAGTACTTC.

The chain has TRBV20-1 and TRBJ2-7; 12 nucleotides agree with TRBD1. Germline V gene data show CDR1 as DFQATT and CDR2 as SNEGSKA (reference sequence). CDR3 size: 13 residues. Trimming cost V 5 bases and J 7 bases; bases outside gene matches: 6. This chain's CDR3 is CSASGTGGAEQYF. The CDR3, as DNA: TGCAGTGCTTCCGGGACAGGGGGCGCAGAGCAGTACTTC.

V usage is TRBV2 and J usage is TRBJ1-1; D is unresolved. The CDR3 sequence is 15 residues long. Trimming pared 6 bases from V and 0 bases from J, leaving 14 bases between. CDR1 and CDR2 (germline): SNHLY, FYNNEI. The CDR3 spells CASRKIQKLNTEAFF. The DNA for the CDR3 is TGTGCCAGCAGAAAGATACAGAAGTTGAACACTGAAGCTTTCTTT.

This clonotype was detected many times. The chain joins TRBV20-1 to TRBJ1-2; TRBD1 aligns across 8 bases. The CDR3 covers 16 residues. The germline V gene encodes CDR1 DFQATT and CDR2 SNEGSKA (reference sequence). V was clipped by 0 bases and J by 3 bases; unmatched bases: 9. CDR3 sequence: CSARDQTGERDYGYTF. In nucleotides, the CDR3 is TGCAGTGCTAGAGACCAGACAGGGGAACGAGACTATGGCTACACCTTC.

This clonotype was counted ten times or more. Here the CDR3 DNA reads TGCGCCAGCAGCTTGGCATCGACAGACGAGCAGTACTTC. It translates to CASSLASTDEQYF. This chain links TRBV5-1 with TRBJ2-7, with D perhaps matching TRBD1 (5 bases). Deletions cut 0 bases from V and 5 bases from J, with 9 bases between. CDR1 is SGHRS and CDR2 is YFSETQ in the germline V gene. This CDR3 has 13 residues. The variable domain in full, with the rest retrieved from reference TRBV5-1 and TRBJ2-7, is KAGVTQTPRYLIKTRGQQVTLSCSPISGHRSVSWYQQTPGQGLQFLFEYFSETQRNKGNFPGRFSGRQFSNSRSEMNVSTLELGDSALYLCASSLASTDEQYFGPGTRLTVT.

This clonotype occurred many times. In DNA form, the CDR3 reads TGTGCCACCAGCAGAGACTGGACAGGGGGCAATTCACCCCTCCACTTT. This translates into CATSRDWTGGNSPLHF. This sequence joins TRBV15 and TRBJ1-6, with TRBD1 matching 11 bases. The CDR3 is made up of 16 amino acids. The junction had 2 bases not matched to a gene; V was cut back by 0 bases and J by 7 bases. Germline lookup yields CDR1 LNHNV and CDR2 YYDKDF (reference sequence).

This rearrangement joins TRBV5-1 to TRBJ2-1; TRBD1 or TRBD2 may be the D gene (5 bases each). Per the germline V gene, CDR1 is SGHRS and CDR2 is YFSETQ. The CDR3 is 13 amino acids. The germline V and J ends were trimmed by 6 bases and 8 bases, with 15 bases remaining between them. In nucleotides, the CDR3 is TGCGCCAGCACCGTAAATCGGGGCGATGAGCAGTTCTTC. It codes for CASTVNRGDEQFF.

The table lists this clonotype with many counts. The CDR3 reads CSAKSRLYGYTF. The CDR3 DNA reads as TGCAGTGCTAAATCTCGACTCTACGGCTACACCTTC. The rearrangement uses TRBV20-1 and TRBJ1-2; D not certain. Germline V CDR1 and CDR2: DFQATT, SNEGSKA (reference sequence). With 4 bases removed from V and 8 bases from J, the gap between germline ends came to 14 bases. The CDR3 runs 12 residues.

Ten or more counts support this clonotype. The V call is TRBV5-6, the J call TRBJ2-1; 10 bases agree with TRBD1. The CDR3 spans 15 residues. Trimming took 0 bases from V and 5 from J; bases not matched to a gene: 2. The germline gives CDR1 SGHDT, CDR2 YYEEEE. The CDR3 protein is CASSLAGTGDNEQFF. In DNA, the CDR3 is TGTGCCAGCAGCTTGGCCGGGACAGGGGACAATGAGCAGTTCTTC.

This clonotype was picked up many times. The chain links TRBV7-9 to TRBJ1-3, with D maybe TRBD1 (5 bases). The V end lost 0 bases, the J end lost 3 bases, and 15 bases lay between the germline ends. Germline V lookup: CDR1 SEHNR, CDR2 FQNEAQ (reference sequence). The CDR3 consists of 17 residues. The CDR3 nucleotides are TGTGCCAGCAGCTTAGCCCTCTGGGACCACGATGGAAACACCATATATTTT. It yields the protein CASSLALWDHDGNTIYF. The complete variable domain, with remaining parts taken from reference TRBV7-9 and TRBJ1-3, reads DTGVSQNPRHKITKRGQNVTFRCDPISEHNRLYWYRQTLGQGPEFLTYFQNEAQLEKSRLLSDRFSAERPKGSFSTLEIQRTEQGDSAMYLCASSLALWDHDGNTIYFGEGSWLTVV.

As regards this clonotype: The junction and the germline gene differ at one end; a read error may be behind it. The chain links TRBV29-1 to TRBJ2-7, with a tentative D call TRBD2 (5 bases). The germline V gene encodes CDR1 SQVTM and CDR2 ANQGSEA. The CDR3 consists of 12 residues. This CDR3 is CSVEVRVNEQYF. Here the CDR3 DNA reads TGTAGCGTTGAAGTTAGGGTAAACGAGCAGTACTTC.

Sample share makes this clonotype medium-sized. The V call is TRBV7-2, the J call TRBJ2-5; 9 positions agree with TRBD2. The germline V gene encodes CDR1 SGHTA and CDR2 FQGNSA. The CDR3 runs to 15 residues. V lost 1 base, J lost 5 bases, and 5 bases stayed unmatched. The CDR3 loop reads CASSLDGGGAETQYF. In DNA, the CDR3 is TGTGCCAGCAGCTTAGATGGCGGGGGGGCTGAGACCCAGTACTTC.

This clonotype was found many times. This rearrangement joins TRBV5-5 to TRBJ2-3, with D hard to call. Trimming left V 0 bases short and J 2 bases short, with 7 bases between. CDR1 and CDR2 (germline): SGHKS, YYEKEE (reference sequence). The CDR3 length is 14 residues. CDR3 bases: TGTGCCAGCAGCTTGGTATACGTCACAGATACGCAGTATTTT. Its translation: CASSLVYVTDTQYF.

As for this clonotype: A much larger clone lies one base from this, so it may be a read error. The J gene is TRBJ2-2, the V gene TRBV19; D gene ambiguous. Germline loops: CDR1 LNHDA, CDR2 SQIVND (reference sequence). Trimming took off 3 bases at V and 6 bases at J, with 8 bases between the two ends. This CDR3 spans 13 amino acids. CDR3: CASSMAQPGELFF. DNA of the CDR3: TGTGCCAGTAGTATGGCCCAACCCGGGGAGCTGTTTTTT.

This clonotype occurred many times. Since a much larger clone is just one base distant, this may be a read error. The chain joins TRBV20-1 to TRBJ1-1, with a possible D match to TRBD1 (5 bases). Germline V gene data show CDR1 as DFQATT and CDR2 as SNEGSKA (reference sequence). This CDR3 is 12 amino acids long. V was cut by 3 bases and J by 1 base, with 6 bases left in between. DNA for the CDR3: TGCAGTGCTAGCGGGGGGAACACTGAAGCTTTCTTT. Its protein product is CSASGGNTEAFF.

This clonotype was seen ten or more times. This chain connects TRBV4-1 to TRBJ2-7; D is possibly TRBD2 (6 bases). In germline, CDR1 is MGHRA, CDR2 YSYEKL. The CDR3 sequence is 15 residues long. V gave up 2 bases and J gave up 0 bases, with 11 bases separating them. For the CDR3, the DNA is TGCGCCAGCAGCCAATTGGCGGGGACCTCCTACGAGCAGTACTTC. It codes for CASSQLAGTSYEQYF.

This clonotype came up many times. The chain recombines TRBV15 with TRBJ2-7; 9 bases line up with TRBD2. CDR1 and CDR2 from the germline V gene are LNHNV and YYDKDF (reference sequence). This CDR3 is built from 16 residues. The J segment lost 7 bases and the V segment lost 1 base, leaving 11 bases of the junction unmatched. This chain's CDR3 is CATSRGAGGRPLEQYF. In nucleotides, the CDR3 is TGTGCCACCAGCAGAGGAGCGGGGGGCCGACCTTTGGAGCAGTACTTC.

This clonotype has a count of ten or more. The chain uses TRBV7-9 and TRBJ2-2; possibly TRBD1 for D (5 bases). From germline, CDR1 is SEHNR and CDR2 FQNEAQ (reference sequence). V lost 5 bases to trimming and J lost 5 bases, with 15 bases between them. The CDR3 extends over 15 amino acids. The CDR3 is CASSPDLQGTGELFF. The CDR3 DNA reads as TGTGCCAGCAGCCCCGACCTTCAGGGAACCGGGGAGCTGTTTTTT.

This clonotype was recorded at least ten times. The chain links TRBV29-1 to TRBJ2-3, with D perhaps TRBD1 (6 bases). This CDR3 has 11 residues. Germline assignment: CDR1 SQVTM and CDR2 ANQGSEA. The V and J ends lost 5 bases and 4 bases respectively, with 7 bases between them. The CDR3 coding sequence is TGCAGCGTTCGGACAGCAGATACGCAGTATTTT. Translating gives CSVRTADTQYF.

This clonotype has a count of ten or more. J is TRBJ1-6 and V is TRBV9, with D maybe TRBD1 (5 bases). Germline values: CDR1 SGDLS, CDR2 YYNGEE. V was cut by 0 bases and J by 7 bases, with 8 bases left in between. The CDR3 length is 14 residues. The CDR3 DNA is TGTGCCAGCAGCGTAGAGGGGAAAAATTCACCCCTCCACTTT. Translation gives CASSVEGKNSPLHF.

Worth noting for this clonotype: This likely comes from a read error, as the CDR3 has no conserved phenylalanine or tryptophan at its end. The chain joins TRBV5-1 to TRBJ1-2, with D hard to call. Germline V gives CDR1 SGHRS, CDR2 YFSETQ. This CDR3 has 13 amino acids. CDR3 amino acids: CASREDDNHGYTI. The CDR3, as DNA: TGCGCCAGCAGAGAGGACGATAACCATGGCTACACCATC.